The rows below give T cell receptor beta chains drawn from one sample of a study of T cells after yellow fever vaccination. TCRdb analysed the 5' RACE reads with MiXCR anew, one entry per CDR3 protein. Here the sample spans more than 110,000 distinct CDR3 sequences, approximately 6.6% being singletons. The sample consisted of CD4+ T cells sorted from PBMCs, taken 10 days after the yellow fever booster vaccination. The receptors stem from a man aged 25-45 years who received the YFV17D yellow fever vaccine. CDR3s include the opening cysteine and the closing phenylalanine or tryptophan. A D gene is named only where the DNA matches it firmly. Size tells how often a clone was seen (once, few, many) or the class of an expanded clone, and some rows leave it out.

>many|-|TRBJ2-3|TRBV6-1
TGTGCCAGCAGCCGGACAGGCACAGATACGCAGTATTTT
CASSRTGTDTQYF
>-|TRBD1|TRBJ1-2|TRBV20-1
TGCAGTGCTGGGGGGTGGGACAGGGGGAATGGCTACACCTTC
CSAGGWDRGNGYTF
>-|-|TRBJ2-7|TRBV3-1
TGTGCCAGCAGCCAAAAAAACTACGAGCAGTACTTC
CASSQKNYEQYF
>many|-|TRBJ1-1|TRBV5-1
TGCGCCAGCAGTCGACAGTTGGGCACTGAAGCTTTCTTT
CASSRQLGTEAFF
>few|-|TRBJ2-7|TRBV28
TGTGCCAGCAGTTTACCCCCAGGGTCCTACGAGCAGTACTTC
CASSLPPGSYEQYF
>many|-|TRBJ2-2|TRBV5-1
TGCGCCAGCAGCTTGTCAGGCCAGGGTGGCACCGGGGAGCTGTTTTTT
CASSLSGQGGTGELFF
>-|TRBD2|TRBJ2-1|TRBV12-3/TRBV12-4
TGTGCCAGCAGTCCCCGGACTAGCGGGAGCGATGAGCAGTTCTTC
CASSPRTSGSDEQFF
>many|TRBD1|TRBJ1-5|TRBV20-1
TGCAGTGCCTGGACAGGGCCCGATCAGCCCCAGCATTTT
CSAWTGPDQPQHF
>many|-|TRBJ2-5|TRBV18
TGTGCCAGCTCACCAACCGTGTCCGGGTCTCGCGAGACCCAGTACTTC
CASSPTVSGSRETQYF
>many|-|TRBJ2-1|TRBV11-2
TGTGCCAGCAGCTTTAGCGCGTACTCCTACAATGAGCAGTTCTTC
CASSFSAYSYNEQFF
>many|-|TRBJ2-2|TRBV7-2
TGTGCCAGCAGCTCCGAGGGTTATACCGGGGAGCTGTTTTTT
CASSSEGYTGELFF
>many|-|TRBJ2-6|TRBV11-2
TGTGCCAGCAGCCCGATGACTACTTACTCTGGGGCCAACGTCCTGACTTTC
CASSPMTTYSGANVLTF
>many|TRBD2|TRBJ2-3|TRBV12-3/TRBV12-4
TGTGCCAGCAGATCTACTAGCGGGAGGACAGATACGCAGTATTTT
CASRSTSGRTDTQYF
>many|-|TRBJ2-4|TRBV25-1
TGTGCCAGCAGTGACCGGACCAGGGGAGACATTCAGTACTTC
CASSDRTRGDIQYF
>many|TRBD2|TRBJ2-4|TRBV6-1
TGTGCCAGCAGTGCCGCCGGGACTACCGTAAACATTCAGTACTTC
CASSAAGTTVNIQYF
>-|TRBD1|TRBJ2-1|TRBV9
TGTGCCAGCAGCGCGGACAGGAGATACAATGAGCAGTTCTTC
CASSADRRYNEQFF
>many|-|TRBJ1-6|TRBV27
TGTGCCAGCAGTTTCTTACAGGGAAATTCACCCCTCCACTTT
CASSFLQGNSPLHF
>many|-|TRBJ2-5|TRBV4-3
TGCGCCAGCAGCCAAGAGTGGGACCGAAGAGGGACCCAGTACTTC
CASSQEWDRRGTQYF
>many|TRBD1|TRBJ1-4|TRBV20-1
TGCAGTGCCAACCCTCGGACAGGGGGGAATGAAAAACTGTTTTTT
CSANPRTGGNEKLFF
>many|-|TRBJ2-3|TRBV20-1
TGCAGTGCACCCTCCGGGAGAACGGATACGCAGTATTTT
CSAPSGRTDTQYF
>many|TRBD2|TRBJ2-5|TRBV12-3/TRBV12-4
TGTGCCAGCAGCCCCCGGAGCGGGAGGCTGCAAGAGACCCAGTACTTC
CASSPRSGRLQETQYF
>few|-|TRBJ1-2|TRBV27
TGTGCCAGCATTCGGCACCTCTTCGGCTACACCTTC
CASIRHLFGYTF
>many|-|TRBJ2-4|TRBV6-1
TGTGCCAGCAGTGCCCGATACAGGGAGACAAAAAACATTCAGTACTTC
CASSARYRETKNIQYF
>many|-|TRBJ1-5|TRBV21-1
TGTGCCAGCAGCAGGGAAGGACGGGCAATAGGTAATTTT
CASSREGRAIGNF